This is a list of T cell receptor beta chains from one sample in a study of CD4 T cells in relation to SARS-CoV-2 and coronaviruses. No antigen is known for these receptors. Method: immunoSEQ multiplex PCR; TCRdb's copy keeps in-frame clones and lacks some. This sample has about 19,000 clones, with 60% to 85% found just once. Sequencing was performed on CD4+ T cells from PBMCs, cultured in vitro. The receptors were gathered from a human donor in good health. Both conserved end residues are part of each CDR3. Each record gives: D gene, clone size, J gene, V gene, CDR3 DNA, CDR3 protein. The D gene is left open where the match is weak. Clone size is stated in some rows and not others, as once, few, many or a class when expanded.

TRBD1 once TRBJ2-5 TRBV5-1 TGCGCCAGCAGCTCAGGGGGCGCAGACCAGTACTTC CASSSGGADQYF
NA NA TRBJ2-1 TRBV19 TGTGCCAGTAGTTCGGTCCCGGGGCAGCGCCGCAATGAGCAGTTCTTC CASSSVPGQRRNEQFF
TRBD2 NA TRBJ2-3 TRBV18 TGTGCCAGCTCACCTATTAGCGGGAGCACAGATACGCAGTATTTT CASSPISGSTDTQYF
TRBD1 NA TRBJ1-6 TRBV3-1/TRBV3-2 TGTGCCAGCAGCCCGAACAGGGGGGCGAAAATGGATTCACCTCTCCACTTT CASSPNRGAKMDSPLHF
NA medium-sized TRBJ2-7 TRBV6-6 TGTGCCAGCAGTTACTCGACCAGCCTCTGGTACTTC CASSYSTSLWYF
NA NA TRBJ2-1 TRBV29-1 TGCAGCGCTAAGGACAGGGTCGGGGCGGGAGTGAGCTACAATGAGCAGTTCTTC CSAKDRVGAGVSYNEQFF
NA NA TRBJ2-5 TRBV7-3 TGTGCCAGCAGCTTAACGGCCCACCAAGAGACCCAGTACTTC CASSLTAHQETQYF
TRBD1 NA TRBJ2-5 TRBV6-5 TGTGCCAGCAGTTACGTTACAGGGGGTACTGAGACCCAGTACTTC CASSYVTGGTETQYF
TRBD1 NA TRBJ2-7 TRBV27 TGTGCCAGCAGTTTACAGGGGGCGTACGAGCAGTACTTC CASSLQGAYEQYF
NA NA TRBJ1-1 TRBV19 TGTGCCAGTAGTATTTGGGGCACTGAAGCTTTCTTT CASSIWGTEAFF
NA once TRBJ1-5 TRBV30 TGTGCCTGGGTCGAGGAATCGCAGCATTTT CAWVEESQHF
NA few TRBJ2-2 TRBV7-6 TGTGCCAGCAGCTTAGGGGGTGCGAACACCGGGGAGCTGTTTTTT CASSLGGANTGELFF
NA NA TRBJ2-5 TRBV12-3/TRBV12-4 TGTGCCAGCAGCTACAACCAAGAGACCCAGTACTTC CASSYNQETQYF
NA NA TRBJ1-1 TRBV12-5 TGTGCTAGTGCCTCACTTGACACTGAAGCTTTCTTT CASASLDTEAFF
NA NA TRBJ1-1 TRBV14 TGTGCCAGCAGCCAAGGGATGAACACTGAAGCTTTCTTT CASSQGMNTEAFF
NA NA TRBJ1-2 TRBV10-3 TGTGCCATCAGTGGTAGCTATGGCTACACCTTC CAISGSYGYTF
TRBD1 NA TRBJ1-2 TRBV18 TGTGCCAGCTCACCAGACAGGGGGTATGGCTACACCTTC CASSPDRGYGYTF
NA once TRBJ1-3 TRBV20-1 TGCAGTGCTAGTCATGGGGCTGGAAACACCATATATTTT CSASHGAGNTIYF
NA few TRBJ1-1 TRBV6-2/TRBV6-3 TGTGCCAGCAGCCTCGGGGCCGTGTCATCTGAAGCTTTCTTT CASSLGAVSSEAFF
NA NA TRBJ1-3 TRBV3-1/TRBV3-2 TGTGCCAGCAGCCAAGTCTCAGGGCGCGGAAACACCATATATTTT CASSQVSGRGNTIYF
NA medium-sized TRBJ2-3 TRBV6-5 TGTGCCAGCAGGGGTAGCACAGATACGCAGTATTTT CASRGSTDTQYF
TRBD1 NA TRBJ2-7 TRBV5-1 TGCGCCAGCAGCTCCGGGACAGGATACGTTCGGCAGTACTTC CASSSGTGYVRQYF
NA NA TRBJ2-7 TRBV11-2 TGTGCCAGCAGCCCTCAGACAGGCGGGTACGAGCAGTACTTC CASSPQTGGYEQYF
TRBD1 NA TRBJ2-7 TRBV2 TGTGCCAGCACCGACGAGGGGGCAAGTATCGAGCAGTACTTC CASTDEGASIEQYF
NA NA TRBJ1-1 TRBV2 TGTGCCAGCAGTGAAGGGGGGATACCTGAAGCTTTCTTT CASSEGGIPEAFF
TRBD1 NA TRBJ2-1 TRBV15 TGTGCCACCAGCAGAGGGGGCTGGGGAGACAGGGGCCACAATGAGCAGTTCTTC CATSRGGWGDRGHNEQFF
TRBD2 NA TRBJ2-5 TRBV6-5 TGTGCCAGCTCCCCGGGGCGGGGGGTTGTGACCCAGTACTTC CASSPGRGVVTQYF
TRBD1 NA TRBJ1-4 TRBV5-1 TGCGCCAGCAGCATTACCGGGACAGGGGATGAAAAACTGTTTTTT CASSITGTGDEKLFF
TRBD2 NA TRBJ2-1 TRBV7-3 TGTGCCAGCAGCGCGGTCCTAAATCTAGCGGATAAGTTCTTC CASSAVLNLADKFF
NA NA TRBJ2-3 TRBV30 TGTGCCTGGAGGTACAAGGGGGTTGCAGATACGCAGTATTTT CAWRYKGVADTQYF
NA NA TRBJ1-1 TRBV24-1 TGTGCCACCAGTGATACTAGACGGCCCACTGAAGCTTTCTTT CATSDTRRPTEAFF
TRBD1 NA TRBJ2-7 TRBV18 TGTGCCAGCTCACCTAGGGACAGCTCCTACGAGCAGTACTTC CASSPRDSSYEQYF
NA NA TRBJ1-1 TRBV18 TGTGCCAGCTCACCAATGAGGGGGAACACTGAAGCTTTCTTT CASSPMRGNTEAFF
NA NA TRBJ2-7 TRBV20-1 TGCAGTGCCGGGCCCTCCTACGAGCAGTACTTC CSAGPSYEQYF
NA NA TRBJ1-5 TRBV30 TGTGCCTGGAGTTTCAAGACTAGCAATCAGCCCCAGCATTTT CAWSFKTSNQPQHF
NA NA TRBJ1-1 TRBV6-5 TGTGCCAGCAGGATACAGGGAGACACTGAAGCTTTCTTT CASRIQGDTEAFF
NA once TRBJ2-1 TRBV3-1/TRBV3-2 TGTGCCAGCAGCCAATTAGTTAGCAATGAGCAGTTCTTC CASSQLVSNEQFF
NA NA TRBJ2-5 TRBV27 TGTGCCAGCAGTTTAACGGCCAGGGGCCTCCAAGAGACCCAGTACTTC CASSLTARGLQETQYF
NA NA TRBJ2-1 TRBV7-9 TGTGCCAGCAGCCCGACTCCCCAGGGATTCGATGAGCAGTTCTTC CASSPTPQGFDEQFF
NA NA TRBJ1-2 TRBV10-3 TGTGCCATCAGCGTAGCTAACTATGGCTACACCTTC CAISVANYGYTF
NA NA TRBJ1-5 TRBV19 TGTGCCAGTAGTGAGGGGCTGGGTCAGCCCCAGCATTTT CASSEGLGQPQHF
TRBD2 NA TRBJ2-2 TRBV6-2/TRBV6-3 TGTGCCAGCAGTTACGATGCGGGAGCGAACACCGGGGAGCTGTTTTTT CASSYDAGANTGELFF